These T cell receptor beta chains were read from a single sample in a study of cytomegalovirus exposure and HLA in healthy donors. Assay used: immunoSEQ multiplex PCR; TCRdb lists only in-frame clones, some missing. The sample contains around 200,000 clones, approximately 81% of which appear only once. The sample consisted of PBMCs. Every receptor here comes from a man aged 45-65 years in good health and CMV-seronegative. Each CDR3 is given with its conserved first and last residue. D genes are given only for firm matches. Size tells how often a clone was seen (once, few, many) or the class of an expanded clone, and some rows leave it out.

CDR3	DNA	V	D	J	size
CASSPQGRQNYGYTF	TGTGCCAGCTCACCTCAGGGGCGCCAAAACTATGGCTACACCTTC	TRBV18	.	TRBJ1-2	.
CSSSYPAGRDEQYF	TGTTCCAGCAGCTATCCGGCAGGGAGGGACGAGCAGTACTTC	TRBV7-9	TRBD2	TRBJ2-7	.
CASSVEGGESEKLFF	TGTGCCAGCAGCGTAGAGGGAGGGGAGAGTGAAAAACTGTTTTTT	TRBV9	.	TRBJ1-4	.
CACVARDTIIGKLFF	TGTGCCTGTGTTGCCCGGGACACCATAATTGGAAAACTGTTTTTT	TRBV30	.	TRBJ1-4	.
CASSLTVTGRDEQYF	TGCGCCAGCAGCTTGACGGTGACCGGGAGAGACGAGCAGTACTTC	TRBV5-1	.	TRBJ2-7	.
CASSPGDLSNQPQHF	TGTGCCAGCAGCCCAGGGGATCTATCCAATCAGCCCCAGCATTTT	TRBV7-6	.	TRBJ1-5	.
CASSLARQPLSHEQYF	TGTGCCAGCAGCTTAGCTAGACAGCCCCTCTCCCACGAGCAGTACTTC	TRBV7-9	.	TRBJ2-7	.
CASSYSTSPAETQYF	TGTGCCAGCAGTTACTCGACTAGCCCCGCAGAGACCCAGTACTTC	TRBV6-5	TRBD2	TRBJ2-5	.
CASTRTGGLNTEAFF	TGTGCCAGCACCAGGACAGGGGGCTTGAACACTGAAGCTTTCTTT	TRBV2	TRBD1	TRBJ1-1	.
CASSRFNTEAFF	TGTGCCAGCAGCCGTTTTAACACTGAAGCTTTCTTT	TRBV5-6	.	TRBJ1-1	.
CASNFDWYSNQPQHF	TGTGCTAGTAATTTCGACTGGTATAGCAATCAGCCCCAGCATTTT	TRBV19	.	TRBJ1-5	.
CAWSPRDRKKLIGNSPLHF	TGTGCCTGGAGTCCGCGGGACAGGAAAAAATTAATCGGGAATTCACCCCTCCACTTT	TRBV30	TRBD1	TRBJ1-6	.
CASRTGNLNTEAFF	TGTGCCAGCAGGACAGGAAATTTGAACACTGAAGCTTTCTTT	TRBV7-2	.	TRBJ1-1	.
CASSGLAGADEQFF	TGCGCCAGCAGTGGGCTAGCGGGGGCCGATGAGCAGTTCTTC	TRBV5-1	TRBD2	TRBJ2-1	.
CASKLTELVTEAFF	TGTGCCAGCAAGCTAACAGAATTGGTCACTGAAGCTTTCTTT	TRBV6-1	.	TRBJ1-1	.
CASSLDRFSTGELFF	TGTGCCAGCAGTCTCGACAGGTTTAGCACCGGGGAGCTGTTTTTT	TRBV6-1	.	TRBJ2-2	.
CASSLAHGTGSYEQYF	TGTGCCAGCAGCTTGGCCCACGGGACAGGGTCCTACGAGCAGTACTTC	TRBV5-5	TRBD1	TRBJ2-7	few
CASSPPKGQGVGEQYF	TGTGCCAGCTCACCACCAAAGGGACAGGGGGTCGGCGAGCAGTACTTC	TRBV18	TRBD1	TRBJ2-7	.
CASSPTGVDYGYTF	TGTGCCAGCAGCCCGACGGGGGTGGACTATGGCTACACCTTC	TRBV9	.	TRBJ1-2	.
CASSSGQETQYF	TGCGCCAGCAGTTCAGGGCAGGAGACCCAGTACTTC	TRBV5-1	.	TRBJ2-5	.
CASRGQGVYNEQFF	TGTGCCAGCAGAGGGCAGGGGGTCTACAATGAGCAGTTCTTC	TRBV11-2	TRBD1	TRBJ2-1	.
CASSPEQGRYTEAFF	TGTGCCAGCTCACCGGAACAGGGAAGATACACTGAAGCTTTCTTT	TRBV18	.	TRBJ1-1	.
CASSIVGGGGYEQYF	TGTGCCAGTAGTATAGTTGGAGGGGGCGGCTACGAGCAGTACTTC	TRBV19	.	TRBJ2-7	.
CASSLRSLAGAPEEQYF	TGTGCCAGCAGCTTAAGGAGTTTAGCGGGGGCCCCGGAGGAGCAGTACTTC	TRBV7-9	TRBD2	TRBJ2-7	.
CASSVEDTRNTEAFF	TGTGCCAGCAGCGTAGAGGACACCAGGAACACTGAAGCTTTCTTT	TRBV9	.	TRBJ1-1	.
CASSLEGLLRSPLHF	TGTGCCAGCAGCTTAGAGGGACTGCTGCGTTCACCCCTCCACTTT	TRBV7-2	.	TRBJ1-6	.
CASSQDGGGGQPQHF	TGCGCCAGCAGCCAAGATGGCGGGGGCGGTCAGCCCCAGCATTTT	TRBV4-3	.	TRBJ1-5	.
CASRPPGQGYNEQFF	TGTGCCAGCCGGCCCCCGGGACAGGGTTACAATGAGCAGTTCTTC	TRBV7-2	TRBD1	TRBJ2-1	.
CASSYRGDTGELFF	TGTGCCAGCAGCTACAGGGGGGACACCGGGGAGCTGTTTTTT	TRBV7-2	TRBD1	TRBJ2-2	.
CASSQQGDSPLHF	TGTGCCAGCAGCCAACAGGGAGATTCACCCCTCCACTTT	TRBV5-5	.	TRBJ1-6	.
CATGQGAFYEQYF	TGTGCCACCGGACAGGGGGCTTTCTACGAGCAGTACTTC	TRBV10-3	TRBD1	TRBJ2-7	.
CASSLAWGGTGENSPLHF	TGTGCCAGCAGCTTGGCCTGGGGTGGGACAGGGGAAAATTCACCCCTCCACTTT	TRBV5-4	TRBD1	TRBJ1-6	.
CSSSLYGTPEQFF	TGTTCCAGCAGCTTATACGGGACTCCAGAGCAGTTCTTC	TRBV7-9	.	TRBJ2-1	.
CASSLMDRSFNQPQHF	TGTGCCAGCAGCTTAATGGACAGGAGTTTCAATCAGCCCCAGCATTTT	TRBV7-2	TRBD1	TRBJ1-5	.
CASTQELVGSRTQYF	TGTGCCAGCACCCAAGAGCTAGTAGGTTCCCGGACCCAGTACTTC	TRBV6-1	.	TRBJ2-5	few
CASRLRRGAYNEQFF	TGTGCAAGTCGCTTAAGGCGGGGTGCATACAATGAGCAGTTCTTC	TRBV12-2	.	TRBJ2-1	.
CASGLVLGQSSGNTIYF	TGTGCTAGTGGTTTGGTCCTCGGACAGTCCTCTGGAAACACCATATATTTT	TRBV12-5	.	TRBJ1-3	.
CASSPDSLRHSPLHF	TGTGCCAGCAGTCCGGACAGCTTACGGCACTCACCCCTCCACTTT	TRBV11-1	.	TRBJ1-6	once
CASSEGGPLAEAFF	TGTGCCAGCAGTGAGGGGGGGCCTCTGGCTGAAGCTTTCTTT	TRBV2	.	TRBJ1-1	.
CASSLTERDVYGYTF	TGTGCCAGCTCACTCACAGAGCGGGACGTCTATGGCTACACCTTC	TRBV18	.	TRBJ1-2	.
CASSSRPPQGARDTEAFF	TGTGCCAGCAGCTCCCGGCCCCCCCAGGGGGCGCGAGATACTGAAGCTTTCTTT	TRBV7-6	TRBD1	TRBJ1-1	.
CSVEREAPYEQYF	TGCAGCGTTGAACGGGAGGCGCCCTACGAGCAGTACTTC	TRBV29-1	TRBD2	TRBJ2-7	.
CASSYYLGQSSGYTF	TGTGCCAGCAGCTACTACCTTGGACAGTCCTCGGGCTACACCTTC	TRBV7-2	.	TRBJ1-2	few
CASSPRLAGGLTGELFF	TGTGCCAGCAGCCCCCGACTAGCGGGGGGGCTCACCGGGGAGCTGTTTTTT	TRBV7-9	TRBD2	TRBJ2-2	.
CASSLGEVTSRGYTF	TGTGCCAGCTCACTGGGTGAGGTAACCTCAAGGGGCTACACCTTC	TRBV18	.	TRBJ1-2	.
CASSVGALKATSTDTQYF	TGTGCCAGCAGCGTCGGTGCCCTCAAAGCAACTAGCACAGATACGCAGTATTTT	TRBV9	.	TRBJ2-3	.
CSAEGETNEKLFF	TGCAGCGCCGAAGGAGAAACTAATGAAAAACTGTTTTTT	TRBV29-1	.	TRBJ1-4	.
CASSPGQGVNQPQHF	TGTGCCAGCTCACCAGGGCAGGGGGTCAATCAGCCCCAGCATTTT	TRBV18	TRBD1	TRBJ1-5	.
CASSYDRVGLYEQYF	TGTGCCAGCAGCTACGACAGGGTAGGCCTCTACGAGCAGTACTTC	TRBV5-8	TRBD1	TRBJ2-7	few
CASSLFEGGAEQYF	TGTGCTAGCAGCCTATTCGAGGGGGGGGCCGAGCAGTACTTC	TRBV7-7	.	TRBJ2-7	.
CASSLHASSYNSPLHF	TGTGCCAGCAGCTTACACGCGAGCTCCTATAATTCACCCCTCCACTTT	TRBV7-3	.	TRBJ1-6	.
CASSFSRDGSPLHF	TGTGCCAGCAGCTTTAGCAGGGATGGGTCACCCCTCCACTTT	TRBV7-9	.	TRBJ1-6	.
CASTGTGSTDTQYF	TGTGCCAGCACCGGGACAGGGAGCACAGATACGCAGTATTTT	TRBV9	TRBD1	TRBJ2-3	.
CASSCRQVSYEQYF	TGTGCCAGCAGTTGCCGACAGGTGTCCTACGAGCAGTACTTC	TRBV27	.	TRBJ2-7	.
CATSSGAGANVLTF	TGTGCCACCAGCTCCGGGGCTGGGGCCAACGTCCTGACTTTC	TRBV27	.	TRBJ2-6	.